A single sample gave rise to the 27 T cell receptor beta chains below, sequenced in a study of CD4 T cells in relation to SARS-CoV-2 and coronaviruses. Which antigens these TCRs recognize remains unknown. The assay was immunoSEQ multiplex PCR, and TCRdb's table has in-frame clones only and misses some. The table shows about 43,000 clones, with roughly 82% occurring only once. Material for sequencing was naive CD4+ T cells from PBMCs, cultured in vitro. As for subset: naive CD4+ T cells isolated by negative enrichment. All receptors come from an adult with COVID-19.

DNA for the CDR3: TGTGCCAGCAGCCCCGACAGACTATCCTATGAAGCTTTCTTT. Translation: CASSPDRLSYEAFF. The chain is built from TRBV11-2 and TRBJ1-1, with a tentative D call TRBD1 (5 bases). CDR3 length: 14 amino acids. The germline V gene encodes CDR1 SGHAT and CDR2 FQNNGV. The germline V and J ends were trimmed by 5 bases and 7 bases, with 17 bases remaining between them.

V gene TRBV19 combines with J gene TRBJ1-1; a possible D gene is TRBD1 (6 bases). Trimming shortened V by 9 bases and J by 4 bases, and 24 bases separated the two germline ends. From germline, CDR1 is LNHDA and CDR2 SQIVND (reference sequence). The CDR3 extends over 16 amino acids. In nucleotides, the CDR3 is TGTGCCAGCGCCCCTAGGCGAGGGGGGATGAGCACTGAAGCTTTCTTT. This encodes CASAPRRGGMSTEAFF.

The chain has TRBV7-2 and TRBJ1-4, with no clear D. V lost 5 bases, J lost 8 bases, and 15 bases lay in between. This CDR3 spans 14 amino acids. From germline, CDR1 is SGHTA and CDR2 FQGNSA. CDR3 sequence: CASSLQVGREKLFF. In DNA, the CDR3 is TGTGCCAGCAGCCTTCAAGTAGGACGCGAAAAACTGTTTTTT.

The CDR3 sequence is CASSLRGKNTEAFF. For the CDR3, the DNA is TGTGCCAGCAGCTTACGGGGGAAGAACACTGAAGCTTTCTTT. The V and J genes are TRBV7-9 and TRBJ1-1, with D perhaps TRBD1 (5 bases). The germline CDR1 and CDR2 sequences are SEHNR and FQNEAQ (reference sequence). This CDR3 has 14 amino acids. Between the trimmed V and J ends, which lost 2 bases and 1 base, there was a span of 8 bases.

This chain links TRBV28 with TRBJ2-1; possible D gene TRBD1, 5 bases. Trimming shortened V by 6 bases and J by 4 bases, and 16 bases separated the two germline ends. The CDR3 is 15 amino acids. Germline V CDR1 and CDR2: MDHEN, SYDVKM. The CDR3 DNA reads TGTGCCAGCAGAGCGACAGATAGGTCTTACAATGAGCAGTTCTTC. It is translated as CASRATDRSYNEQFF.

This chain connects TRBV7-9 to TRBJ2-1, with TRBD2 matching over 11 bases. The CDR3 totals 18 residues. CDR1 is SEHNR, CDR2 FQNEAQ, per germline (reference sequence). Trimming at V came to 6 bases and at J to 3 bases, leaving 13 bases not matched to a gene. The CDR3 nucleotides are TGTGCCAGCAGGCAATTAATCGGGCTAGCGGGAGGCTACAATGAGCAGTTCTTC. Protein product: CASRQLIGLAGGYNEQFF.

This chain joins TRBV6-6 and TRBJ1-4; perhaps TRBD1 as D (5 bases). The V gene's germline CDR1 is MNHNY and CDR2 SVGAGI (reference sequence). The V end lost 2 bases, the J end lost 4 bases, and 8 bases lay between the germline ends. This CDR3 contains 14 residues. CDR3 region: CASSYGGFNEKLFF. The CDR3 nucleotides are TGTGCCAGCAGTTACGGGGGTTTTAATGAAAAACTGTTTTTT.

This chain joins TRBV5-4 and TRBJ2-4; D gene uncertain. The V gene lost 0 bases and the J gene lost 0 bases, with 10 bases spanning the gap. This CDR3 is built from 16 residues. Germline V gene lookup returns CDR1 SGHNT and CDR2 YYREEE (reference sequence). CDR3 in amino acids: CASSLVSSPAKNIQYF. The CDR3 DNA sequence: TGTGCCAGCAGCTTGGTCAGCAGCCCAGCCAAAAACATTCAGTACTTC.

CDR3 DNA sequence: TGTGCCAGCAGCCCCCGGCTCCAACCCTACGAGCAGTACTTC. Translation: CASSPRLQPYEQYF. The gene calls are TRBV7-9 and TRBJ2-7; D gene ambiguous. Germline CDR1 is SEHNR and CDR2 is FQNEAQ (reference sequence). CDR3 length: 14 residues. V was cut by 5 bases and J by 2 bases, with 13 bases left in between.

Here the CDR3 reads CASSGRTSGSFSDTQYF. The CDR3 DNA reads TGTGCCAGCAGTGGACGAACTAGCGGGAGCTTTTCAGATACGCAGTATTTT. This chain links TRBV27 with TRBJ2-3; 11 positions agree with TRBD2. Per the germline V gene, CDR1 is MNHEY and CDR2 is SMNVEV (reference sequence). Trimming cost V 5 bases and J 4 bases; bases outside gene matches: 11. The CDR3 sequence is 17 residues long.

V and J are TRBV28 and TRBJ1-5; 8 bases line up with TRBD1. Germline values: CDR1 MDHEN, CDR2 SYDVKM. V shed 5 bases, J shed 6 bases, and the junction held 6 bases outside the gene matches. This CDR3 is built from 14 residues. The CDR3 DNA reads TGTGCCAGCAGTCCTAGGACAGGGCTTCAGCCCCAGCATTTT. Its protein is CASSPRTGLQPQHF.

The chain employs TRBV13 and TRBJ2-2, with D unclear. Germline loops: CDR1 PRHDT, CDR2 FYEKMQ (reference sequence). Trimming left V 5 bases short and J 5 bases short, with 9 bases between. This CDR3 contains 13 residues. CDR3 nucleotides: TGTGCCAGCAGCCAAGACAAGACCGGGGAGCTGTTTTTT. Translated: CASSQDKTGELFF.

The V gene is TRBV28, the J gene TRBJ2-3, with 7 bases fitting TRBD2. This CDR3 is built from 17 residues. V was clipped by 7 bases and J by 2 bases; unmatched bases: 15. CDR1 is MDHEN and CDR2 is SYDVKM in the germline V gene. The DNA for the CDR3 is TGTGCCAGCACGATTTTGGGCAGCGGGAAACTCACAGATACGCAGTATTTT. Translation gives CASTILGSGKLTDTQYF.

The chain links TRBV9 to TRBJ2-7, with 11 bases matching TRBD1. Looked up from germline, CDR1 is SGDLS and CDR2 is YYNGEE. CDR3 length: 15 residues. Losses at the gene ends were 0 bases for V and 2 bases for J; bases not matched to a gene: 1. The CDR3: CASSVGGQGAYEQYF. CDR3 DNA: TGTGCCAGCAGCGTAGGGGGACAGGGGGCCTACGAGCAGTACTTC.

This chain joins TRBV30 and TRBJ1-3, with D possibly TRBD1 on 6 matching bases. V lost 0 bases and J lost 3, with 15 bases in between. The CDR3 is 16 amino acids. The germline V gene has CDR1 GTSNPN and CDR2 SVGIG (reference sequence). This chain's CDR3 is CAWSVPSGAGGNTIYF. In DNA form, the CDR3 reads TGTGCCTGGAGTGTACCGTCAGGGGCTGGTGGAAACACCATATATTTT.

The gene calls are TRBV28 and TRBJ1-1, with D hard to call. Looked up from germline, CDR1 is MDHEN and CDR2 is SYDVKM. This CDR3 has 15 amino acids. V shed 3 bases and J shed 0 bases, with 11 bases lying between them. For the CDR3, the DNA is TGTGCCAGCAGTTTTAGGCAGACTATGAACACTGAAGCTTTCTTT. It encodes CASSFRQTMNTEAFF.

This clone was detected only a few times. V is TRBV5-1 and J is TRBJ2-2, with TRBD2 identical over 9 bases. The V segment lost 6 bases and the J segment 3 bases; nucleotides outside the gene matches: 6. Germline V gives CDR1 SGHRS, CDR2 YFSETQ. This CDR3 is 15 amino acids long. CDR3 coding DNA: TGCGCCAGCAATCCTAGCGGGATCTACACCGGGGAGCTGTTTTTT. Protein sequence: CASNPSGIYTGELFF.

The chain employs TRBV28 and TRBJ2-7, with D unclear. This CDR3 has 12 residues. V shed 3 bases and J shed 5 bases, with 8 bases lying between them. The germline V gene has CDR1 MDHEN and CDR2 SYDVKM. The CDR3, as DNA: TGTGCCAGCAGTTTTGGTGGGGACGAGCAGTACTTC. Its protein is CASSFGGDEQYF.

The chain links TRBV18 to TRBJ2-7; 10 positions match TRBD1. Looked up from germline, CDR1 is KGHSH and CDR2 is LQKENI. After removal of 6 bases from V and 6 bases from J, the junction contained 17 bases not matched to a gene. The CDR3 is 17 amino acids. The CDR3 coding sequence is TGTGCCAGCTCCCCTCAGCGGACAGGGGGAGGTTCCGGCGAGCAGTACTTC. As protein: CASSPQRTGGGSGEQYF.

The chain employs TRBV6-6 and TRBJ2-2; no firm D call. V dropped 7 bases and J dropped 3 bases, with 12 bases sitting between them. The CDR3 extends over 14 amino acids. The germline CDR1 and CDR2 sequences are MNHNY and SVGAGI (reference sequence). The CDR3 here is CASTTLLDTGELFF. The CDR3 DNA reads TGTGCCAGCACGACGCTCTTAGACACCGGGGAGCTGTTTTTT.

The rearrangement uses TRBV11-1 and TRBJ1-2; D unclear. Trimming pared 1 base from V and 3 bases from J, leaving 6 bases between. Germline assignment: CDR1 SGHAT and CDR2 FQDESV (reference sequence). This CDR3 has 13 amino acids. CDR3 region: CASSLGRDYGYTF. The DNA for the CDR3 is TGTGCCAGCAGCTTAGGGAGAGACTATGGCTACACCTTC.

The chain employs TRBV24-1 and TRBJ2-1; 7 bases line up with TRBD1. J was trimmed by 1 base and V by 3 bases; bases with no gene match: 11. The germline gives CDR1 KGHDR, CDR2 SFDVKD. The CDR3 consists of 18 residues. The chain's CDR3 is CATSDPGGEGLSYNEQFF. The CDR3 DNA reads TGTGCCACCAGTGATCCAGGGGGTGAGGGTTTATCCTACAATGAGCAGTTCTTC.

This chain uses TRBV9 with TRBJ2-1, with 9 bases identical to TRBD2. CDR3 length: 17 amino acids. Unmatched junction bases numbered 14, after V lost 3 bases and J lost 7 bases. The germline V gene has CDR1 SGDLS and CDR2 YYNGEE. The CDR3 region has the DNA TGTGCCAGCAGCGGCCATATAGGGGTAGCGGGAGAAAATGAGCAGTTCTTC. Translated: CASSGHIGVAGENEQFF.

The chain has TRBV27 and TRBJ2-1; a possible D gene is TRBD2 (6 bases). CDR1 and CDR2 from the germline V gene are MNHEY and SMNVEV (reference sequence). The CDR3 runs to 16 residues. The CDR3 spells CATQFSGAGSYNEQFF. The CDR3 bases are TGTGCAACCCAGTTTAGCGGAGCGGGCTCCTACAATGAGCAGTTCTTC.

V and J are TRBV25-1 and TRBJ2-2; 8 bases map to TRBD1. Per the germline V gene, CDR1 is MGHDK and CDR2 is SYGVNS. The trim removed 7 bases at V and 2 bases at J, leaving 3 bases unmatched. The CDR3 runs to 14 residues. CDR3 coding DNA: TGTGCCAGCACCGGGACAGGAAACACCGGGGAGCTGTTTTTT. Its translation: CASTGTGNTGELFF.

The CDR3 nucleotides are TGTGCCACCTGGGGGCGGGAGGGCCGAGGCGAGCAGTACTTC. Its protein product is CATWGREGRGEQYF. The chain has TRBV27 and TRBJ2-7, with 9 bases matching TRBD2. The V segment lost 10 bases and the J segment 6 bases; nucleotides outside the gene matches: 13. In germline, CDR1 is MNHEY, CDR2 SMNVEV (reference sequence). The CDR3 runs 14 residues.

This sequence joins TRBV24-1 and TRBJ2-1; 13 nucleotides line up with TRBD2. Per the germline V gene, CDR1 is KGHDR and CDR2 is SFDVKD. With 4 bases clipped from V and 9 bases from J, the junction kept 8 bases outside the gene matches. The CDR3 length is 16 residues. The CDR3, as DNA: TGTGCCACCAGTGAACCACTAGCGGGAGGGCTTGTTGAGCAGTTCTTC. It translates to CATSEPLAGGLVEQFF.